The 21 T cell receptor beta chains below all came from one sample that was sequenced in a study of cytomegalovirus exposure and HLA in healthy donors. The PCR made use of 60 Vbeta and 13 Jbeta primers. Some clones are missing from TCRdb's copy, which holds only in-frame ones; the method was immunoSEQ multiplex PCR. The data hold about 140,000 clones, with more than 60% observed a single time. The sequenced sample was PBMCs. These receptors originate from a woman in her 50s in good health and CMV-seropositive.

The V gene is TRBV7-2, the J gene TRBJ2-7; a weak D match, TRBD1 (6 bases). The CDR3 runs 14 residues. Germline CDR1 SGHTA, CDR2 FQGNSA. V lost 5 bases to trimming and J lost 5 bases, with 16 bases between them. The CDR3 sequence: CASSKQGRSDEQYF. The CDR3 DNA reads TGTGCCAGCAGCAAACAGGGTCGGAGCGACGAGCAGTACTTC.

This clone was observed a few times. The chain employs TRBV10-3 and TRBJ1-1, with D perhaps TRBD1 (5 bases). The CDR3 has 13 amino acids. V was cut by 7 bases and J by 3 bases, with 12 bases left in between. Germline V lookup: CDR1 ENHRY, CDR2 SYGVKD. The CDR3 region has the DNA TGTGCCATCACCCTTGACAGATACACTGAAGCTTTCTTT. Translating gives CAITLDRYTEAFF.

The J gene is TRBJ1-5, the V gene TRBV12-5, with D tentatively TRBD1 (6 bases). The V gene lost 0 bases and the J gene lost 5 bases, with 14 bases spanning the gap. This CDR3 has 16 residues. Germline CDR1 LGHNT, CDR2 FRNRAP. CDR3 amino acids: CASGLVVNREHQPQHF. The CDR3 DNA reads as TGTGCTAGTGGTTTGGTAGTAAACAGGGAGCATCAGCCCCAGCATTTT.

The rearrangement joins TRBV2 to TRBJ2-7; a possible D gene is TRBD1 (6 bases). This CDR3 is built from 13 residues. In germline, CDR1 is SNHLY, CDR2 FYNNEI. Trimming removed 1 base from V and 8 bases from J, with 12 bases in between. CDR3 nucleotide sequence: TGTGCCAGCAGTGAAGTAAGACAGGATAAGCAGTACTTC. Translation gives CASSEVRQDKQYF.

This chain links TRBV21-1 with TRBJ2-7; the DNA was not used to check the table's D call, TRBD2. TRBV21-1 is deemed a pseudogene. The CDR3 totals 11 residues. The CDR3 nucleotides are TGTGCCAGCAGCGGAGGGGACTTCAAGTACTTC. As protein: CASSGGDFKYF.

The chain has TRBV6-5 and TRBJ1-4, with D possibly TRBD1 on 6 matching bases. Trimming stripped 7 bases from V and 6 bases from J, with 9 bases between. The length of the CDR3 is 12 residues. In germline, CDR1 is MNHEY, CDR2 SVGAGI. In nucleotides, the CDR3 is TGTGCCAGCACTAAGGGGGATGAAAAACTGTTTTTT. As protein: CASTKGDEKLFF.

The chain recombines TRBV6-5 with TRBJ2-1; D is perhaps TRBD2 (6 bases). V shed 5 bases and J shed 5 bases, with 13 bases lying between them. The CDR3 totals 14 residues. Per the germline V gene, CDR1 is MNHEY and CDR2 is SVGAGI. CDR3 sequence reads: CASSRDFRNNEQFF. The CDR3 DNA reads as TGTGCCAGCAGTAGGGACTTCCGCAACAATGAGCAGTTCTTC.

The chain uses TRBV30 and TRBJ1-4, with D possibly TRBD1 on 5 matching bases. The ends were cut back, 1 base at V and 7 bases at J, with 13 bases in the middle. The CDR3 is 14 residues long. The germline CDR1 and CDR2 sequences are GTSNPN and SVGIG (reference sequence). CDR3 residues: CAWSAGQGGEKLFF. CDR3 in DNA: TGTGCCTGGAGTGCAGGTCAGGGCGGTGAAAAACTGTTTTTT. Full variable domain (rest looked up from reference TRBV30 and TRBJ1-4): SQTIHQWPATLVQPVGSPLSLECTVEGTSNPNLYWYRQAAGRGLQLLFYSVGIGQISSEVPQNLSASRPQDRQFILSSKKLLLSDSGFYLCAWSAGQGGEKLFFGSGTQLSVL.

V and J are TRBV4-3 and TRBJ1-4; no clear D gene. The CDR3 sequence is 14 residues long. Germline V lookup: CDR1 LGHNA, CDR2 YSLEER. Deletions cut 1 base from V and 8 bases from J, with 11 bases between. The CDR3 protein is CASSQGQVGEKLFF. The CDR3 nucleotides read TGCGCCAGCAGCCAAGGTCAGGTGGGCGAAAAACTGTTTTTT.

The chain has TRBV5-1 and TRBJ1-6, with TRBD1 matching over 11 bases. Per the germline V gene, CDR1 is SGHRS and CDR2 is YFSETQ. CDR3 length: 14 residues. J was trimmed by 9 bases and V by 5 bases; bases with no gene match: 4. The CDR3 nucleotides are TGCGCCAGCAGTGAGGGACAGGGGGGTTCACCCCTCCACTTT. This translates into CASSEGQGGSPLHF.

J is TRBJ1-5 and V is TRBV7-2; D uncertain. V was clipped by 2 bases and J by 6 bases, with 11 bases between them. The V gene's germline CDR1 is SGHTA and CDR2 FQGNSA. The CDR3 contains 14 residues. CDR3 loop: CASSLLGSAQPQHF. In DNA, the CDR3 is TGTGCCAGCAGCTTATTGGGTAGCGCTCAGCCCCAGCATTTT.

The gene calls are TRBV28 and TRBJ1-1; D perhaps matches TRBD1 (6 bases). The CDR3 has 15 residues. Germline-derived CDR1 and CDR2 are MDHEN and SYDVKM. V lost 5 bases to trimming and J lost 1 base, with 14 bases between them. The CDR3 DNA reads TGTGCCAGCAGTCCAACAGGGTATAGGAACACTGAAGCTTTCTTT. Its protein product is CASSPTGYRNTEAFF.

The chain's CDR3 is CASSPGQGEQPQHF. Written as DNA, the CDR3 is TGCGCCAGCAGCCCGGGACAGGGGGAACAGCCCCAGCATTTT. The rearrangement joins TRBV10-2 to TRBJ1-5; 11 bases match TRBD1. CDR1 and CDR2 (germline): WSHSY, SAAADI. J lost 7 bases, V lost 6 bases, and 5 bases had no gene match. The CDR3 loop spans 14 amino acids.

This clone appeared a few times. V is TRBV15 and J is TRBJ2-3, with 7 bases identical to TRBD2. The germline CDR1 and CDR2 sequences are LNHNV and YYDKDF (reference sequence). J lost 5 bases, V lost 4 bases, and 12 bases had no gene match. The length of the CDR3 is 16 residues. This CDR3 reads CATSIRAGEAIDTQYF. In DNA form, the CDR3 reads TGTGCCACCAGCATCAGGGCGGGGGAAGCAATAGATACGCAGTATTTT.

This clone was detected once. V gene TRBV15 combines with J gene TRBJ2-5, with 7 positions matching TRBD1. The DNA matches TRBJ2-7 better at its end, which makes the J call doubtful. Germline assignment: CDR1 LNHNV and CDR2 YYDKDF (reference sequence). This CDR3 is built from 16 residues. CDR3 coding DNA: TGTGCCACCAGCCCCTCCTACGACAGGGACTCCTACGAGCAGTACTTC. Translating gives CATSPSYDRDSYEQYF.

There are a few counts of this clone. V is TRBV6-5 and J is TRBJ2-1, with D possibly being TRBD1 (6 bases). The CDR3 runs to 16 residues. Germline loops: CDR1 MNHEY, CDR2 SVGAGI. The V gene lost 0 bases and the J gene lost 5 bases, with 14 bases spanning the gap. The CDR3 nucleotides are TGTGCCAGCAGTTACTCGTTCTGGGGGCGAAACAATGAGCAGTTCTTC. Amino acids: CASSYSFWGRNNEQFF.

This chain connects TRBV14 to TRBJ1-1; the D is unclear. With 0 bases removed from V and 4 bases from J, the gap between germline ends came to 9 bases. Germline V CDR1 and CDR2: SGHDN, FVKESK. This CDR3 region has 14 residues. Here the CDR3 DNA reads TGTGCCAGCAGCCAAGATATTACGGGCACTGAAGCTTTCTTT. Its translation: CASSQDITGTEAFF.

The chain carries TRBV7-2 and TRBJ2-2; weak D call: TRBD1 (6 bases). The CDR3 is 18 residues long. V was pared by 2 bases and J by 0 bases, with 16 bases between. CDR1 and CDR2 (germline): SGHTA, FQGNSA. This CDR3 is CASSLLIGTSANTGELFF. CDR3 DNA sequence: TGTGCCAGCAGCTTATTGATTGGGACATCAGCGAACACCGGGGAGCTGTTTTTT. Based on the CDR3 plus reference TRBV7-2 and TRBJ2-2, the full variable domain is GAGVSQSPSNKVTEKGKDVELRCDPISGHTALYWYRQSLGQGLEFLIYFQGNSAPDKSGLPSDRFSAERTGGSVSTLTIQRTQQEDSAVYLCASSLLIGTSANTGELFFGEGSRLTVL.

The V and J genes are TRBV4-1 and TRBJ2-1, with a tentative D call TRBD2 (5 bases). The CDR3 loop spans 14 amino acids. The ends were cut back, 4 bases at V and 7 bases at J, with 14 bases in the middle. Germline V CDR1 and CDR2: MGHRA, YSYEKL. CDR3 loop: CASSPNEGLNEQFF. CDR3 nucleotide sequence: TGCGCCAGCAGCCCTAATGAGGGCTTGAATGAGCAGTTCTTC.

This chain connects TRBV2 to TRBJ1-4, with 7 bases identical to TRBD1. This CDR3 is built from 13 residues. V shed 6 bases and J 6 bases; nucleotides not matched to a gene: 4. From germline, CDR1 is SNHLY and CDR2 FYNNEI. The CDR3 reads CASSRGTDEKLFF. The CDR3 DNA is TGTGCCAGCAGCAGGGGGACGGATGAAAAACTGTTTTTT.

The gene calls are TRBV11-3 and TRBJ1-1, with 10 bases lining up with TRBD1. V shed 5 bases, J shed 1 base, and the junction held 4 bases outside the gene matches. The CDR3 consists of 15 residues. CDR1 and CDR2 (germline): SGHNT, YENEEA. The CDR3 nucleotides read TGTGCCAGCAGCACAGGACAGGGGGAGAACACTGAAGCTTTCTTT. Its translation is CASSTGQGENTEAFF. Variable domain in full (rest from reference TRBV11-3 and TRBJ1-1): EAGVVQSPRYKIIEKKQPVAFWCNPISGHNTLYWYLQNLGQGPELLIRYENEEAVDDSQLPKDRFSAERLKGVDSTLKIQPAELGDSAVYLCASSTGQGENTEAFFGQGTRLTVV.